The sequence of this T cell receptor (beta chain) was determined in a study of T cell responses to AZD1222 COVID-19 vaccine. Per the germline V gene, CDR1 is SGHAT and CDR2 is FQNNGV. The CDR3 spans 14 residues. Trimming pared 5 bases from V and 7 bases from J, leaving 14 bases between. Profiled with immunoSEQ multiplex PCR; TCRdb holds only in-frame clones, not every one. This sample yields about 68,000 clones, of which 85% to 90% are seen a single time; roughly 8% belongs to the top ten. The V gene is TRBV11-2, the J gene TRBJ2-2; a weak D match, TRBD2 (5 bases). This clonotype originated in an adult in good health. Source: peripheral blood, taken on day 0 of AZD1222 vaccination. The CDR3 loop is CASSHHLGGGELFF. The CDR3 nucleotides read TGTGCCAGCAGCCACCATTTAGGAGGCGGGGAGCTGTTTTTT.